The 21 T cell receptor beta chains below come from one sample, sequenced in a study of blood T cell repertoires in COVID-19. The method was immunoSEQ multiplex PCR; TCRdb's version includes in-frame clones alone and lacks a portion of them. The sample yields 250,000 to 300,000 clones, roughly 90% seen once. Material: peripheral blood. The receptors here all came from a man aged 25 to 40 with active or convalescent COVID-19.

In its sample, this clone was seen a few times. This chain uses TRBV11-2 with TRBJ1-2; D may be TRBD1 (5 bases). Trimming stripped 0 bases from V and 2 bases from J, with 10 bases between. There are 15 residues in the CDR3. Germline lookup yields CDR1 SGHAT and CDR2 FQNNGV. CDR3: CASSLDGGLNYGYTF. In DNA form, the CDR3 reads TGTGCCAGCAGCTTAGACGGGGGACTCAACTATGGCTACACCTTC.

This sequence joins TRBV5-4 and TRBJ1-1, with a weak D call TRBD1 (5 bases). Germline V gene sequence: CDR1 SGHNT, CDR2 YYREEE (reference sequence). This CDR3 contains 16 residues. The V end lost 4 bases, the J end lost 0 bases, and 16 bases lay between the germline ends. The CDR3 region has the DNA TGTGCCAGCAGCCCGGCGGGGGGGGTGATGAACACTGAAGCTTTCTTT. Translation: CASSPAGGVMNTEAFF.

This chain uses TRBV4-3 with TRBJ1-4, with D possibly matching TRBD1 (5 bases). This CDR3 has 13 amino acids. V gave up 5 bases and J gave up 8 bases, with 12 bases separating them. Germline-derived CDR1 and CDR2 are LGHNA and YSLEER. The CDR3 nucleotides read TGCGCCAGCAGCATGGGGGAGGACGAAAAACTGTTTTTT. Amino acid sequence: CASSMGEDEKLFF.

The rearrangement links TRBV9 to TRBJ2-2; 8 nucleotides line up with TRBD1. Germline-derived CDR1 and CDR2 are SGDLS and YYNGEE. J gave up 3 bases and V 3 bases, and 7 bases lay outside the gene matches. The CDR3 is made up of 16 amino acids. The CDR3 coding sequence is TGTGCCAGCAGCGCGACCGGGACAGGACACACCGGGGAGCTGTTTTTT. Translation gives CASSATGTGHTGELFF.

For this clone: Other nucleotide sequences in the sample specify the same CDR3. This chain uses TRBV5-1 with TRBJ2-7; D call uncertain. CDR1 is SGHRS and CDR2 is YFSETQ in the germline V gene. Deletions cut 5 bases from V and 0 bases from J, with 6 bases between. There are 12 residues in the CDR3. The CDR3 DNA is TGCGCCAGCAGTCCTAGCTCCTACGAGCAGTACTTC. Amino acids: CASSPSSYEQYF.

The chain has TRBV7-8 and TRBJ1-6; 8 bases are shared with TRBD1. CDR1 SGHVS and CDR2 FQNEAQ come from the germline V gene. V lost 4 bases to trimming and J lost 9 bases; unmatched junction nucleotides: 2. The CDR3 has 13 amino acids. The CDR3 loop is CASSSDRVSPLHF. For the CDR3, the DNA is TGTGCCAGCAGCTCGGACAGGGTTTCACCCCTCCACTTT.

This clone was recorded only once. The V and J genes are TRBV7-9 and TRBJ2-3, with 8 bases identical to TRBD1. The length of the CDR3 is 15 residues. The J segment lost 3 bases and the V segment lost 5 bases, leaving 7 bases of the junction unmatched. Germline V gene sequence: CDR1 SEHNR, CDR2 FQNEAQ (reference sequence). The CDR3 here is CASSAWTGSTDTQYF. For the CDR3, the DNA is TGTGCCAGCAGCGCCTGGACAGGGTCGACAGATACGCAGTATTTT.

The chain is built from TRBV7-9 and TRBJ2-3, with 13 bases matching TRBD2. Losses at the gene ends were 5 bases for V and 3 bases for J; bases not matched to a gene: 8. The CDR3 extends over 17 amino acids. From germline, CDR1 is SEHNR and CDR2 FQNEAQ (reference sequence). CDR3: CASSLSGLAGETDTQYF. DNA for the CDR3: TGTGCCAGCAGCCTCTCTGGACTAGCGGGGGAAACAGATACGCAGTATTTT. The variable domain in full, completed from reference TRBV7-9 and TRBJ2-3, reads DTGVSQNPRHKITKRGQNVTFRCDPISEHNRLYWYRQTLGQGPEFLTYFQNEAQLEKSRLLSDRFSAERPKGSFSTLEIQRTEQGDSAMYLCASSLSGLAGETDTQYFGPGTRLTVL.

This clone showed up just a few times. The CDR3 nucleotides read TGCGCCAGCAGCTTGGCTCAGAAGATCAATGAGCAGTTCTTC. Translated, it gives CASSLAQKINEQFF. The chain has TRBV5-1 and TRBJ2-1; D is undetermined. With 0 bases removed from V and 6 bases from J, the gap between germline ends came to 10 bases. Germline V gene lookup returns CDR1 SGHRS and CDR2 YFSETQ. The CDR3 is made up of 14 amino acids.

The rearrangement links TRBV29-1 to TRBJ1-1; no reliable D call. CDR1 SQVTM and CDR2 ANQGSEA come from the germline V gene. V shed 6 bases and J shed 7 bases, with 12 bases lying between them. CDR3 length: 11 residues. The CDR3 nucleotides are TGCAGCGTCCTGACTACATATGAAGCTTTCTTT. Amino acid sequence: CSVLTTYEAFF.

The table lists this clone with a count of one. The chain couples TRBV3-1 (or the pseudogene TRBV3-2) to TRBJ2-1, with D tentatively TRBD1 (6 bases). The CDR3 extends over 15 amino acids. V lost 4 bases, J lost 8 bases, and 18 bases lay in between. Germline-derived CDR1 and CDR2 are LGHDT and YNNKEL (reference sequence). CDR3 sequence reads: CASSRRGTPRDEQFF. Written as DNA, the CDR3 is TGTGCCAGCAGCCGAAGGGGGACCCCCCGAGATGAGCAGTTCTTC.

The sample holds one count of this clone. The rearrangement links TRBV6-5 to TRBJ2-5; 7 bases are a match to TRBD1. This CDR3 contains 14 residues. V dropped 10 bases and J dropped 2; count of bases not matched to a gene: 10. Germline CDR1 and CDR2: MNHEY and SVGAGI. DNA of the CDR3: TGTGCCACCCACCCAGGACAGGATCAAGAGACCCAGTACTTC. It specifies CATHPGQDQETQYF.

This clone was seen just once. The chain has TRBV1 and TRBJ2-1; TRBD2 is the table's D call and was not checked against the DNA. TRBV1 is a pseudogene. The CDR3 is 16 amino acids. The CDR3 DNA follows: TGCACCAGCAGCCAAGATCTAGCGGGGGCCGCCAATGAGCAGTTCTTC. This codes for CTSSQDLAGAANEQFF.

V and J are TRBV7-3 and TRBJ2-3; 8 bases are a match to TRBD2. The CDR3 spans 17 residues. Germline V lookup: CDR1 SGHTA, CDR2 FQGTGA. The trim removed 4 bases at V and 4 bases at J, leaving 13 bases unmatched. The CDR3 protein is CASSSHPGGGVSDTQYF. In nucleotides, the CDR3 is TGTGCCAGCAGCTCCCACCCGGGGGGGGGCGTATCAGATACGCAGTATTTT.

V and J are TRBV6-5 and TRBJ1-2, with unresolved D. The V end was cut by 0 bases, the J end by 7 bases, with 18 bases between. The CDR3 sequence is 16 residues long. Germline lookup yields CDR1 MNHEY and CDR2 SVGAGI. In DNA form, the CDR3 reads TGTGCCAGCAGTTACTCCGCGGGGAGGAGGGAAGGTGGCTACACCTTC. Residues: CASSYSAGRREGGYTF.

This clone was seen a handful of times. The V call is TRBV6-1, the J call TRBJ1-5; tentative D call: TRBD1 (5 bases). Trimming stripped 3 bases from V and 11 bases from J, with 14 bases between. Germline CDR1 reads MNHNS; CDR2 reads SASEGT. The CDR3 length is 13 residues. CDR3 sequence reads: CASSDGPLRAQHF. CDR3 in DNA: TGTGCCAGCAGTGACGGACCCCTCAGGGCCCAGCATTTT.

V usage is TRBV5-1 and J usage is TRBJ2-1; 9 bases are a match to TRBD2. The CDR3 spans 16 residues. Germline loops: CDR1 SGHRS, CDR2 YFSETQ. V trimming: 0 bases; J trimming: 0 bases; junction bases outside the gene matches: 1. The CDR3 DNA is TGCGCCAGCAGCTTGGGACTAGCGGCCTCCTACAATGAGCAGTTCTTC. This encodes CASSLGLAASYNEQFF.

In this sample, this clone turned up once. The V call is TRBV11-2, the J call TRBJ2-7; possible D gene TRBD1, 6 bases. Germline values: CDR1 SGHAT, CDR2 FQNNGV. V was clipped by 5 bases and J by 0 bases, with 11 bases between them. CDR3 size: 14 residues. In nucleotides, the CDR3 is TGTGCCAGCAGCGTAGGGGACAACTCCTACGAGCAGTACTTC. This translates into CASSVGDNSYEQYF.

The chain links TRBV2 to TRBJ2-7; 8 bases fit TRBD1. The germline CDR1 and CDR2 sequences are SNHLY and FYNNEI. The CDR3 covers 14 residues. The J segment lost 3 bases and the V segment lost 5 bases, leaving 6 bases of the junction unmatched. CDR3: CASSRDRGNYEQYF. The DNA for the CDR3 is TGTGCCAGCAGTAGAGACAGGGGTAACTACGAGCAGTACTTC.

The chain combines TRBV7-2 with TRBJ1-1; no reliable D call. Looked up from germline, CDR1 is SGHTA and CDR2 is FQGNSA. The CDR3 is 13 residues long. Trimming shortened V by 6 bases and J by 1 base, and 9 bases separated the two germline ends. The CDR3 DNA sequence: TGTGCCAGCAGATGGGAGGGGAACACTGAAGCTTTCTTT. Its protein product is CASRWEGNTEAFF.

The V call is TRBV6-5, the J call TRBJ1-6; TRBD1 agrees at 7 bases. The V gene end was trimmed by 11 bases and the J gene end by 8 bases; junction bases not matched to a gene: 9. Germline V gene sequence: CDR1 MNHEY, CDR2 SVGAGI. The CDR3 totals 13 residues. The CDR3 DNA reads TGTGCCTCACACAGGGGAGAGGATTCACCCCTCCACTTT. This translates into CASHRGEDSPLHF.